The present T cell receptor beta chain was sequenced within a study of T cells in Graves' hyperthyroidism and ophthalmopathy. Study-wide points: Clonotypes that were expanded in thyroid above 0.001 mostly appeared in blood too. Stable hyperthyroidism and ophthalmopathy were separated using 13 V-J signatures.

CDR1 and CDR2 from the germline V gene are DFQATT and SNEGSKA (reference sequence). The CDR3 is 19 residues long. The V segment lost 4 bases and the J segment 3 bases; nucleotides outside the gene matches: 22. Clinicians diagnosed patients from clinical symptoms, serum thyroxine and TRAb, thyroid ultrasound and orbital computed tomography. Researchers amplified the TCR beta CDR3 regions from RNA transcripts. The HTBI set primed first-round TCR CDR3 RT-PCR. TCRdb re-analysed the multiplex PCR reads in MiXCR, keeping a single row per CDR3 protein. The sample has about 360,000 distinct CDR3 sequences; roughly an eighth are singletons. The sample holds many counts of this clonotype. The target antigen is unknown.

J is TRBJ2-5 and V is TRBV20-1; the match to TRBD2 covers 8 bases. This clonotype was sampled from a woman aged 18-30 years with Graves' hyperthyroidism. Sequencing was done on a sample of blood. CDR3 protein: CSAIYAGGITRGGKETQYF. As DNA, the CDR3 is TGCAGTGCTATATATGCGGGAGGCATCACTCGCGGGGGGAAAGAGACCCAGTACTTC.